This T cell receptor (beta chain) stems from a study of identical twins. Study-wide points: Out-of-frame TCR alpha sharing in monozygotic twins exceeded recombination model predictions.

There were only healthy Caucasians among the donors. In this sample, this clonotype turned up a few times. Its matching antigen is unknown. The germline V gene encodes CDR1 SNHLY and CDR2 FYNNEI. This CDR3 is 10 amino acids long. V lost 6 bases to trimming and J lost 13 bases, with 12 bases between them. Unique molecular identifiers were present on the cDNA, and a universal primer site came from template switching. TCRdb re-called the 5' RACE reads with MiXCR, one entry per CDR3 protein. The table shows 450,000 or so distinct CDR3 sequences, with more than 20% occurring only once. These data were also filed under a second study, of T cells expressing NK-cell markers. From that report: In a few donors, dominant clonotypes made up roughly 28.3-65% of CD3+CD56-NKG2C+ cells.

V gene TRBV2 combines with J gene TRBJ1-1, with unresolved D. This clonotype originated in a woman younger than 30 in good health. Material: CD4+ T cells sorted from blood. The CDR3 protein is CASRTVEVFF. CDR3 coding DNA: TGTGCCAGCAGAACCGTCGAGGTTTTCTTT.